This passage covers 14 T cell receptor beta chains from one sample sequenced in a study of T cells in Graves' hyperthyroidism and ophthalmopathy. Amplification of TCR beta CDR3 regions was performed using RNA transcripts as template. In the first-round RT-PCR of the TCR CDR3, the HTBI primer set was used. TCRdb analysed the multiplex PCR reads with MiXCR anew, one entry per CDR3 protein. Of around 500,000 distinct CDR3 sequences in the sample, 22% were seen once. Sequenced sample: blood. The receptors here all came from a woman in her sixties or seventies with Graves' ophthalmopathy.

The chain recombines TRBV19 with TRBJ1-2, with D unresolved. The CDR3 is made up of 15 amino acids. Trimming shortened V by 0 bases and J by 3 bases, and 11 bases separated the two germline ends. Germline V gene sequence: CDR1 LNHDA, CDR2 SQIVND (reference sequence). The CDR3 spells CASSIDQSIDYGYTF. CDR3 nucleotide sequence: TGTGCCAGTAGTATAGATCAGAGTATCGACTATGGCTACACCTTC.

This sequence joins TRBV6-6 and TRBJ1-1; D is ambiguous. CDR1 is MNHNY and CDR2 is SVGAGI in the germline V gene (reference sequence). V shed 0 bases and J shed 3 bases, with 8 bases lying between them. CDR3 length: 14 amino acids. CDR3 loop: CASSYSWRDTEAFF. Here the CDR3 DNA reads TGTGCCAGCAGTTACTCCTGGCGGGACACTGAAGCTTTCTTT.

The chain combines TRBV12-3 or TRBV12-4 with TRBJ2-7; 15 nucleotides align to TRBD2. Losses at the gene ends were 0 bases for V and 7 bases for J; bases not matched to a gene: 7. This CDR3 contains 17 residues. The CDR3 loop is CASSLASGTSGGNEQYF. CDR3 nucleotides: TGTGCCAGCAGTTTAGCTTCGGGGACTAGCGGGGGGAATGAGCAGTACTTC.

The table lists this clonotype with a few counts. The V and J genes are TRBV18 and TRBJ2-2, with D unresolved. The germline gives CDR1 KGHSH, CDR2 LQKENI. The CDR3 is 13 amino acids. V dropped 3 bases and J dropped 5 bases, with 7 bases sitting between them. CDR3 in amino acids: CASSPWRTGELFF. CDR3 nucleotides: TGTGCCAGCTCACCTTGGAGAACCGGGGAGCTGTTTTTT.

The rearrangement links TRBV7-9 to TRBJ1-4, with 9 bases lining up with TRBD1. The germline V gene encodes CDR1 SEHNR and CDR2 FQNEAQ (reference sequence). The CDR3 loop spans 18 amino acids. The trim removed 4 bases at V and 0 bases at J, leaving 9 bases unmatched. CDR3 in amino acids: CASSSLTGGIATNEKLFF. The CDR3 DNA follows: TGTGCCAGCAGCTCACTAACAGGGGGCATTGCAACTAATGAAAAACTGTTTTTT.

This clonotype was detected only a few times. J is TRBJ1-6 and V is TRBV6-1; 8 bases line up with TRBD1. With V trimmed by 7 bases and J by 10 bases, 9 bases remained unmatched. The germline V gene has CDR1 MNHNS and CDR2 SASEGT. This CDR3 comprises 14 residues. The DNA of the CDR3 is TGTGCCAGCAAAGTTGACAGGGGAAGATCACCCCTCCACTTT. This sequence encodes CASKVDRGRSPLHF.

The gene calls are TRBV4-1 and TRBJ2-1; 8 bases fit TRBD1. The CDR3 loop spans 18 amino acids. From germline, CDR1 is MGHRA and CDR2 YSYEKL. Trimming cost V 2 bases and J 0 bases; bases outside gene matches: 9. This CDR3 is CASSQMGQERSSYNEQFF. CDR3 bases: TGCGCCAGCAGCCAAATGGGACAGGAGCGGAGCTCCTACAATGAGCAGTTCTTC.

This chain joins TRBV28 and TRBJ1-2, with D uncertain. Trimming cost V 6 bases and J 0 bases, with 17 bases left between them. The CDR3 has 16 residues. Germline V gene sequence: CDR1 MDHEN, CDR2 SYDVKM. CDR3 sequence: CASSSWALLANYGYTF. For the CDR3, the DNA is TGTGCCAGCAGCTCGTGGGCCTTATTAGCTAACTATGGCTACACCTTC.

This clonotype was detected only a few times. The CDR3, as DNA: TGTGCCAGCAGTTCCCCCTTTTCAGGGGGGAACACCATATATTTT. Translation: CASSSPFSGGNTIYF. V usage is TRBV12-3 or TRBV12-4 and J usage is TRBJ1-3, with 7 bases lining up with TRBD1. V was clipped by 4 bases and J by 7 bases; unmatched bases: 10. The length of the CDR3 is 15 residues.

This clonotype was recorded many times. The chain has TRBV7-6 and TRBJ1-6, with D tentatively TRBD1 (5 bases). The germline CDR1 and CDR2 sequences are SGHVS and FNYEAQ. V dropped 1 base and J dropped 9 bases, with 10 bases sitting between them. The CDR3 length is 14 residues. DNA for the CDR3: TGTGCCAGCAGCTTAGGGGGGAGCGGTTCACCCCTCCACTTT. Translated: CASSLGGSGSPLHF.

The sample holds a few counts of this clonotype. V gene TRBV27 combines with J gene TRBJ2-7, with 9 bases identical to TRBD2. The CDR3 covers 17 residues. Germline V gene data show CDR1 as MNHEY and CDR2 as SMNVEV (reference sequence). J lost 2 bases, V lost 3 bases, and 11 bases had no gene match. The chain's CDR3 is CASSLGNRLAATYEQYF. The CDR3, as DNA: TGTGCCAGCAGTTTGGGGAATAGACTAGCGGCTACCTACGAGCAGTACTTC.

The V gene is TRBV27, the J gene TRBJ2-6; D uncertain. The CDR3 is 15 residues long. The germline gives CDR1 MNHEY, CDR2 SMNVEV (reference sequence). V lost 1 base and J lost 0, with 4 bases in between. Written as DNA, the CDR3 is TGTGCCAGCAGTTTATTCTACTCTGGGGCCAACGTCCTGACTTTC. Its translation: CASSLFYSGANVLTF.

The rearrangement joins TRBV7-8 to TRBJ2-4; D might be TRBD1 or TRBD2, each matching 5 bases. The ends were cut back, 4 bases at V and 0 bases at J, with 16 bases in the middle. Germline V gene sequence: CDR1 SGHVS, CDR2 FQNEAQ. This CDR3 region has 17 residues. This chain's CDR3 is CASSSYRDRLAKNIQYF. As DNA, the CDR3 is TGTGCCAGCAGCTCGTACCGGGACCGACTAGCCAAAAACATTCAGTACTTC.

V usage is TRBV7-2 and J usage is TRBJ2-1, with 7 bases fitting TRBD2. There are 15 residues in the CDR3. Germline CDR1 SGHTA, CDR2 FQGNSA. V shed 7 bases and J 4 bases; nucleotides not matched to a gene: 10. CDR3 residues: CASTTFPSGYNEQFF. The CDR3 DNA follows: TGTGCCAGCACTACCTTTCCTAGCGGATACAATGAGCAGTTCTTC.